Detailed here is one T cell receptor (beta chain). The V gene's germline CDR1 is MDHEN and CDR2 SYDVKM. Trimming removed 5 bases from V and 6 bases from J; junction bases left unmatched: 11. The CDR3 covers 15 residues. Some clones are missing from TCRdb's copy, which holds only in-frame ones; the method was immunoSEQ multiplex PCR. The profile shows just over 2,000,000 clones, roughly 95% of them singletons. These data belong to a study of shared clonotypes between healthy human individuals. The clonotype comes from a man between 18 and 29 years old in good health. The specimen was naive CD4+ T cells sorted from blood. Subset meaning: CD45RA+ positively selected. V and J are TRBV28 and TRBJ2-7; 9 bases line up with TRBD2. The CDR3 coding sequence is TGTGCCAGCAGTCCGCCGGGACTAGCTCCCGGCGAGCAGTACTTC. Amino acids: CASSPPGLAPGEQYF.